These 9 T cell receptor beta chains were sequenced from one sample in a study of graft-versus-host responses after intestinal transplantation. Their antigen targets remain unknown. Assay used: immunoSEQ multiplex PCR; TCRdb lists only in-frame clones, some missing. The table lists 65,000 to 90,000 clones, around 92% of them singletons. This specimen consisted of unstimulated CD8+ T cells sorted from spleen or lymph node cells, obtained before transplant. These receptors all come from a human donor who was the organ donor for an intestinal transplant.

The V call is TRBV20-1, the J call TRBJ2-7; the match to TRBD1 covers 9 bases. V shed 5 bases and J 6 bases; nucleotides not matched to a gene: 2. The germline V gene encodes CDR1 DFQATT and CDR2 SNEGSKA (reference sequence). The CDR3 sequence is 11 residues long. CDR3 sequence reads: CSASTGGEQYF. DNA of the CDR3: TGCAGTGCTTCGACAGGGGGCGAGCAGTACTTC.

V usage is TRBV19 and J usage is TRBJ2-7; D is unclear. The V gene's germline CDR1 is LNHDA and CDR2 SQIVND (reference sequence). There are 15 residues in the CDR3. V dropped 6 bases and J dropped 1 base, with 16 bases sitting between them. The CDR3 nucleotides read TGTGCCAGTAGCCCTTTCCTTGCCAGTTCCTACGAGCAGTACTTC. This gives the protein CASSPFLASSYEQYF. The full variable domain, in which reference TRBV19 and TRBJ2-7 provide the parts outside the CDR3, is DGGITQSPKYLFRKEGQNVTLSCEQNLNHDAMYWYRQDPGQGLRLIYYSQIVNDFQKGDIAEGYSVSREKKESFPLTVTSAQKNPTAFYLCASSPFLASSYEQYFGPGTRLTVT.

The CDR3 DNA reads TGTGCCAGCAGTTTTCTTCGAGAGACCCAGTACTTC. Amino acid sequence: CASSFLRETQYF. This chain links TRBV28 with TRBJ2-5, with D unclear. The CDR3 totals 12 residues. Looked up from germline, CDR1 is MDHEN and CDR2 is SYDVKM. V lost 3 bases and J 4 bases, leaving 6 bases between the germline ends. The complete variable domain, with remaining parts taken from reference TRBV28 and TRBJ2-5, reads DVKVTQSSRYLVKRTGEKVFLECVQDMDHENMFWYRQDPGLGLRLIYFSYDVKMKEKGDIPEGYSVSREKKERFSLILESASTNQTSMYLCASSFLRETQYFGPGTRLLVL.

This sequence joins TRBV11-2 and TRBJ1-1; D is undetermined. This CDR3 has 13 amino acids. V lost 1 base and J 1 base, leaving 4 bases between the germline ends. Germline values: CDR1 SGHAT, CDR2 FQNNGV. The CDR3, as DNA: TGTGCCAGCAGCTTAGGGGCGAACACTGAAGCTTTCTTT. Encoded protein: CASSLGANTEAFF.

The rearrangement links TRBV6-1 to TRBJ2-7; possible D gene TRBD2, 5 bases. The V gene's germline CDR1 is MNHNS and CDR2 SASEGT. The CDR3 consists of 14 residues. Trimming left V 1 base short and J 4 bases short, with 11 bases between. In DNA, the CDR3 is TGTGCCAGCAGTGAAGGAGGGAAGGAATACGAGCAGTACTTC. It codes for CASSEGGKEYEQYF.

V usage is TRBV27 and J usage is TRBJ2-5; D is unresolved. CDR1 and CDR2 (germline): MNHEY, SMNVEV (reference sequence). This CDR3 comprises 15 residues. Trimming stripped 2 bases from V and 5 bases from J, with 15 bases between. As DNA, the CDR3 is TGTGCCAGCAGTTTACCCCCGACCAGGATCGAGACCCAGTACTTC. Protein product: CASSLPPTRIETQYF.

The chain carries TRBV6-1 and TRBJ2-3; 10 bases fit TRBD2. Germline V lookup: CDR1 MNHNS, CDR2 SASEGT. The CDR3 length is 15 residues. Losses at the gene ends were 3 bases for V and 4 bases for J; bases not matched to a gene: 4. The CDR3 reads CASSDLAGVPDTQYF. Written as DNA, the CDR3 is TGTGCCAGCAGTGACCTAGCGGGGGTGCCAGATACGCAGTATTTT.

The chain employs TRBV30 and TRBJ1-2, with TRBD1 as a possible D gene (6 bases). Germline V CDR1 and CDR2: GTSNPN, SVGIG (reference sequence). The CDR3 loop spans 14 amino acids. Trimming removed 0 bases at V and 5 bases at J, with 13 bases between. The CDR3 region is CAWSVAPTGYGYTF. The DNA for the CDR3 is TGTGCCTGGAGTGTGGCCCCCACAGGGTATGGCTACACCTTC.

The chain has TRBV19 and TRBJ2-7; D perhaps matches TRBD2 (5 bases). The CDR3 has 13 amino acids. The germline gives CDR1 LNHDA, CDR2 SQIVND (reference sequence). Trimming shortened V by 2 bases and J by 4 bases, and 9 bases separated the two germline ends. CDR3 amino acids: CASSIFPGYEQYF. The DNA of the CDR3 is TGTGCCAGTAGTATATTTCCGGGGTACGAGCAGTACTTC.